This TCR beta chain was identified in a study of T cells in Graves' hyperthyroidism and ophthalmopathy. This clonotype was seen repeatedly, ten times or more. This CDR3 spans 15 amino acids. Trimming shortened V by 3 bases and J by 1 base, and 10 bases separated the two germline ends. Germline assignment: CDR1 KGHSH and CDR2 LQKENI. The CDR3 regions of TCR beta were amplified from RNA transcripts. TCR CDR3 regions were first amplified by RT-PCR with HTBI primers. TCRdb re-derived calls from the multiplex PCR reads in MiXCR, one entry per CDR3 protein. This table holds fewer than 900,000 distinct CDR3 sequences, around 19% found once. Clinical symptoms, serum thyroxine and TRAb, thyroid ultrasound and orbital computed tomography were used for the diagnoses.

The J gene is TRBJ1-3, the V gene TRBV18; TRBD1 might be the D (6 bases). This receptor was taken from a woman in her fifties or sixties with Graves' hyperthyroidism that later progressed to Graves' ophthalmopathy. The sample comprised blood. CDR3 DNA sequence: TGTGCCAGCTCACCCCAGGGGTTTTCTGGAAACACCATATATTTT. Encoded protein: CASSPQGFSGNTIYF.